Below, 25 T cell receptor beta chains from the same sample are listed, as sequenced in a study of radiotherapy plus CTLA-4 blockade in lung cancer. The repertoire was sequenced with immunoSEQ multiplex PCR; TCRdb's copy has only in-frame clones and lacks some. Of approximately 60,000 clones in the sample, approximately 75% are singletons; the top ten hold around 4.8%. The sequenced sample was peripheral blood, obtained from a patient treated with radiotherapy plus ipilimumab. The receptors come from a human donor with non-small cell lung cancer who had a complete response to radiotherapy plus ipilimumab.

This chain uses TRBV6-6 with TRBJ2-1; D possibly matches TRBD1 or TRBD2 (5 bases each). CDR1 MNHNY and CDR2 SVGAGI come from the germline V gene (reference sequence). The germline V and J ends were trimmed by 2 bases and 8 bases, with 13 bases remaining between them. This CDR3 region has 14 residues. The CDR3 DNA sequence: TGTGCCAGCAGTTACGCCCCAGGGAGCGATGAGCAGTTCTTC. As protein: CASSYAPGSDEQFF.

The chain couples TRBV4-1 to TRBJ1-5; D unclear. This CDR3 spans 15 amino acids. Trimming left V 4 bases short and J 0 bases short, with 10 bases between. Germline-derived CDR1 and CDR2 are MGHRA and YSYEKL. In nucleotides, the CDR3 is TGCGCCAGCAGCCTAGACACCTATAGCAATCAGCCCCAGCATTTT. This sequence encodes CASSLDTYSNQPQHF.

This clone was observed a handful of times. In the same sample, other DNA sequences code for this CDR3. The gene calls are TRBV6-5 and TRBJ2-7; no firm D call. This CDR3 contains 14 residues. Germline V gene data show CDR1 as MNHEY and CDR2 as SVGAGI. Trimming removed 2 bases at V and 0 bases at J, with 8 bases between. CDR3 residues: CASSYKGSSYEQYF. For the CDR3, the DNA is TGTGCCAGCAGTTACAAGGGAAGCTCCTACGAGCAGTACTTC.

This clone was found a few times. V usage is TRBV5-6 and J usage is TRBJ1-2, with D possibly being TRBD1 (6 bases). Germline assignment: CDR1 SGHDT and CDR2 YYEEEE. Trimming pared 7 bases from V and 1 base from J, leaving 14 bases between. This CDR3 comprises 14 residues. In nucleotides, the CDR3 is TGTGCCAGCGGTGGGACACCCAGTAACTATGGCTACACCTTC. It is translated as CASGGTPSNYGYTF.

The J gene is TRBJ1-1, the V gene TRBV5-4; 7 bases fit TRBD1. V shed 5 bases, J shed 0 bases, and the junction held 13 bases outside the gene matches. CDR3 size: 17 residues. Germline lookup yields CDR1 SGHNT and CDR2 YYREEE (reference sequence). CDR3 DNA: TGTGCCAGCAGTCAGGGACAGACGAGGCAGCTGAACACTGAAGCTTTCTTT. Its protein is CASSQGQTRQLNTEAFF.

Remarks on this clone: One end of the junction fails to match germline, which may point to a read error. V is TRBV7-2 and J is TRBJ1-2; tentatively, D is TRBD1 (5 bases). CDR1 is SGHTA, CDR2 FQGNSA, per germline. CDR3 length: 15 amino acids. The CDR3 reads CASSPHGGRLYGHTF. The CDR3 coding sequence is TGTGCCAGCAGCCCCCATGGGGGGAGGCTCTATGGCCACACCTTC. Variable domain in full (rest from reference TRBV7-2 and TRBJ1-2): GAGVSQSPSNKVTEKGKDVELRCDPISGHTALYWYRQSLGQGLEFLIYFQGNSAPDKSGLPSDRFSAERTGGSVSTLTIQRTQQEDSAVYLCASSPHGGRLYGHTFGSGTRLTVV.

This clone was counted between two and nine times. This sequence joins TRBV19 and TRBJ2-5; the D call may be TRBD1 or TRBD2 (5 bases each). This CDR3 comprises 13 residues. From germline, CDR1 is LNHDA and CDR2 SQIVND (reference sequence). Trimming took off 1 base at V and 4 bases at J, with 7 bases between the two ends. The CDR3 DNA reads as TGTGCCAGTAGTATAGCTGGGGGAGAGACCCAGTACTTC. Protein product: CASSIAGGETQYF.

J is TRBJ1-2 and V is TRBV6-5; 9 bases align to TRBD1. CDR1 is MNHEY, CDR2 SVGAGI, per germline. The CDR3 loop spans 15 amino acids. V gave up 0 bases and J gave up 4 bases; unmatched junction bases: 3. CDR3 DNA: TGTGCCAGCAGTTACTCAACAGGGGGCAGCTATGGCTACACCTTC. Translated: CASSYSTGGSYGYTF.

The chain links TRBV4-3 to TRBJ2-7; possible D gene TRBD1, 6 bases. This CDR3 spans 17 amino acids. Trimming stripped 0 bases from V and 7 bases from J, with 22 bases between. Germline lookup yields CDR1 LGHNA and CDR2 YSLEER. Here the CDR3 reads CASSQDLTGHRPREQYF. The CDR3 DNA sequence: TGCGCCAGCAGCCAAGACTTAACAGGGCACCGCCCGCGGGAGCAGTACTTC.

This clone was seen more than once but under ten times. The genes are TRBV18 and TRBJ2-5; D unclear. This CDR3 is built from 13 residues. Germline V CDR1 and CDR2: KGHSH, LQKENI. With 2 bases removed from V and 0 bases from J, the gap between germline ends came to 4 bases. The CDR3 DNA reads TGTGCCAGCTCACCAGGGTACCAAGAGACCCAGTACTTC. Its translation is CASSPGYQETQYF.

V usage is TRBV7-6 and J usage is TRBJ2-1; D is perhaps TRBD2 (5 bases). The CDR3 consists of 17 residues. The V and J ends lost 5 bases and 0 bases respectively, with 17 bases between them. Germline V CDR1 and CDR2: SGHVS, FNYEAQ. This chain's CDR3 is CASSLGKGAASYNEQFF. The CDR3 region has the DNA TGTGCCAGCAGCCTAGGGAAAGGAGCGGCCTCCTACAATGAGCAGTTCTTC.

The chain recombines TRBV4-1 with TRBJ2-5; the D gene could be TRBD1 or TRBD2 (5 bases each). Trimming shortened V by 0 bases and J by 5 bases, and 10 bases separated the two germline ends. This CDR3 contains 14 residues. Germline V lookup: CDR1 MGHRA, CDR2 YSYEKL. Written as DNA, the CDR3 is TGCGCCAGCAGCCAAGATAGGTGGGGGGAGACCCAGTACTTC. It yields the protein CASSQDRWGETQYF.

This clone was counted a single time. The chain recombines TRBV28 with TRBJ2-7; 11 bases are shared with TRBD1. The germline V gene has CDR1 MDHEN and CDR2 SYDVKM. The ends lost 6 bases at V and 3 bases at J; junction bases unmatched: 7. CDR3 length: 15 amino acids. This CDR3 reads CASSSPGQGVYEQYV. For the CDR3, the DNA is TGTGCCAGCAGCTCCCCGGGACAGGGGGTCTACGAGCAGTACGTC.

The J gene is TRBJ2-3, the V gene TRBV7-9; maybe TRBD2 (6 bases). V gave up 3 bases and J gave up 0 bases, with 7 bases separating them. CDR1 and CDR2 from the germline V gene are SEHNR and FQNEAQ (reference sequence). The CDR3 totals 14 residues. The CDR3 is CASSFSGSTDTQYF. The CDR3 DNA reads TGTGCCAGCAGCTTCAGCGGGAGCACAGATACGCAGTATTTT. The full variable domain, its missing parts supplied by reference TRBV7-9 and TRBJ2-3, is DTGVSQNPRHKITKRGQNVTFRCDPISEHNRLYWYRQTLGQGPEFLTYFQNEAQLEKSRLLSDRFSAERPKGSFSTLEIQRTEQGDSAMYLCASSFSGSTDTQYFGPGTRLTVL.

This sequence joins TRBV6-5 and TRBJ1-3, with D unresolved. Trimming cost V 6 bases and J 0 bases, with 12 bases left between them. Germline V gene data show CDR1 as MNHEY and CDR2 as SVGAGI. The CDR3 is 15 amino acids. The CDR3 bases are TGTGCCAGCAGCCTAAGCCCAGTCTCTGGAAACACCATATATTTT. This sequence encodes CASSLSPVSGNTIYF.

This rearrangement joins TRBV19 to TRBJ2-1; 8 nucleotides match TRBD2. This CDR3 spans 13 amino acids. J gave up 7 bases and V 3 bases, and 2 bases lay outside the gene matches. Germline V gene data show CDR1 as LNHDA and CDR2 as SQIVND (reference sequence). The CDR3 spells CASSISGKNEQFF. The CDR3 DNA sequence: TGTGCCAGTAGTATTAGCGGGAAGAATGAGCAGTTCTTC.

This chain connects TRBV29-1 to TRBJ2-2, with D perhaps matching TRBD1 (5 bases). V shed 2 bases and J shed 2 bases, with 12 bases lying between them. This CDR3 has 15 residues. The germline gives CDR1 SQVTM, CDR2 ANQGSEA. The CDR3 nucleotides read TGCAGCGTTGAAAAAACAGACAGAAACACCGGGGAGCTGTTTTTT. The encoded protein is CSVEKTDRNTGELFF.

The V gene is TRBV2, the J gene TRBJ1-6; weak D call: TRBD1 (5 bases). Germline V gene data show CDR1 as SNHLY and CDR2 as FYNNEI. The CDR3 loop spans 15 amino acids. The V and J ends lost 7 bases and 9 bases respectively, with 19 bases between them. CDR3 coding DNA: TGTGCCAGCAAGGGAGGGTTGGGAAGGGGTTCACCCCTCCACTTT. Translated, it gives CASKGGLGRGSPLHF. Based on the CDR3 plus reference TRBV2 and TRBJ1-6, the full variable domain is EPEVTQTPSHQVTQMGQEVILRCVPISNHLYFYWYRQILGQKVEFLVSFYNNEISEKSEIFDDQFSVERPDGSNFTLKIRSTKLEDSAMYFCASKGGLGRGSPLHFGNGTRLTVT.

As regards this clone: Distinct nucleotide sequences in the sample also encode this CDR3. This chain connects TRBV7-2 to TRBJ2-3, with no clear D. This CDR3 region has 12 residues. Trimming left V 5 bases short and J 3 bases short, with 6 bases between. CDR1 SGHTA and CDR2 FQGNSA come from the germline V gene. The CDR3 here is CASSLGTDTQYF. CDR3 coding DNA: TGTGCCAGCAGCCTGGGGACAGATACGCAGTATTTT.

The chain uses TRBV27 and TRBJ2-3, with TRBD1 as a possible D gene (5 bases). CDR1 and CDR2 (germline): MNHEY, SMNVEV (reference sequence). Deletions cut 5 bases from V and 3 bases from J, with 15 bases between. This CDR3 contains 15 residues. CDR3 DNA sequence: TGTGCCAGCAGTAGCAGGGAAGGTTTTACAGATACGCAGTATTTT. It translates to CASSSREGFTDTQYF.

Worth noting for this clone: Other DNA sequences within the sample encode an identical CDR3. The gene calls are TRBV18 and TRBJ2-6, with D perhaps assigned TRBD1 or TRBD2 (6 bases each). Germline CDR1 is KGHSH and CDR2 is LQKENI. The CDR3 consists of 16 residues. The V end lost 6 bases, the J end lost 0 bases, and 12 bases lay between the germline ends. CDR3 sequence reads: CASSPRGGSGANVLTF. The CDR3 DNA reads TGTGCCAGCTCCCCCAGGGGAGGCTCTGGGGCCAACGTCCTGACTTTC.

The rearrangement joins TRBV19 to TRBJ2-1; D perhaps matches TRBD1 (6 bases). Germline V CDR1 and CDR2: LNHDA, SQIVND (reference sequence). The CDR3 is 13 amino acids. Trimming left V 8 bases short and J 10 bases short, with 18 bases between. CDR3 residues: CASSLRGSGEQFF. The CDR3 DNA reads as TGTGCCAGTTCACTGAGGGGGTCGGGAGAGCAGTTCTTC.

This chain joins TRBV4-1 and TRBJ2-1; 13 bases line up with TRBD2. Germline V CDR1 and CDR2: MGHRA, YSYEKL. Trimming removed 6 bases from V and 7 bases from J; junction bases left unmatched: 3. There are 14 residues in the CDR3. The CDR3 here is CASRTSGRLNEQFF. The CDR3 bases are TGCGCCAGCAGGACTAGCGGGAGGTTAAATGAGCAGTTCTTC.

V gene TRBV5-4 combines with J gene TRBJ2-1; D remains ambiguous. The V end was cut by 5 bases, the J end by 3 bases, with 15 bases between. The CDR3 length is 15 residues. Germline assignment: CDR1 SGHNT and CDR2 YYREEE (reference sequence). The CDR3 DNA sequence: TGTGCCAGCAGGTTGCGGTTGCAGAACTACAATGAGCAGTTCTTC. It is translated as CASRLRLQNYNEQFF.

Only a few counts were recorded for this clone. The chain carries TRBV5-4 and TRBJ1-1; no reliable D call. V was cut by 4 bases and J by 2 bases, with 6 bases left in between. This CDR3 is 12 amino acids long. CDR1 and CDR2 (germline): SGHNT, YYREEE (reference sequence). CDR3 amino acids: CASSLINTEAFF. CDR3 in DNA: TGTGCCAGCAGCCTGATAAACACTGAAGCTTTCTTT.